These 18 T cell receptor beta chains were all obtained from the same sample, sequenced in a study of cytomegalovirus exposure and HLA in healthy donors. In the PCR, 60 Vbeta and 13 Jbeta primers were used. Produced via immunoSEQ multiplex PCR; TCRdb's table is partial and in-frame only. The sample lists around 140,000 clones, approximately 81% occurring once. Sequenced sample: PBMCs. All receptors derive from a male donor in good health and CMV-seronegative.

As regards this clone: The junction shows a germline mismatch at one end, possibly a read error. This chain joins TRBV7-7 and TRBJ2-5; perhaps TRBD2 as D (5 bases). The CDR3 is 15 amino acids. Per the germline V gene, CDR1 is SSHAT and CDR2 is FNYEAQ (reference sequence). Here the CDR3 reads CASSFLPGGQETQYF. Written as DNA, the CDR3 is TGTGCTAGCAGCTTCCTGCCCGGAGGCCAAGAGACCCAGTACTTC.

The chain has TRBV28 and TRBJ2-3; D is perhaps TRBD2 (5 bases). The CDR3 covers 17 residues. V gave up 3 bases and J gave up 0 bases, with 16 bases separating them. Germline assignment: CDR1 MDHEN and CDR2 SYDVKM. For the CDR3, the DNA is TGTGCCAGCAGTTTCGACTTCGGGGAGCCTAGCACAGATACGCAGTATTTT. It yields the protein CASSFDFGEPSTDTQYF.

The rearrangement links TRBV13 to TRBJ2-1, with 7 bases matching TRBD1. CDR3 length equals 15 residues. J gave up 7 bases and V 8 bases, and 14 bases lay outside the gene matches. The germline gives CDR1 PRHDT, CDR2 FYEKMQ (reference sequence). The CDR3 DNA reads as TGTGCCAGCCGCAACGATGGGACAGACTATAATGAGCAGTTCTTC. This translates into CASRNDGTDYNEQFF.

The chain combines TRBV4-1 with TRBJ2-5, with D unclear. The CDR3 extends over 13 amino acids. Germline-derived CDR1 and CDR2 are MGHRA and YSYEKL. The V gene lost 5 bases and the J gene lost 2 bases, with 9 bases spanning the gap. The CDR3 loop reads CASSSIGQETQYF. CDR3 nucleotide sequence: TGCGCCAGCAGCTCTATCGGGCAAGAGACCCAGTACTTC.

The J gene is TRBJ1-6, the V gene TRBV5-8; D uncertain. The V and J ends lost 0 bases and 9 bases respectively, with 13 bases between them. The germline V gene has CDR1 SGHTS and CDR2 YDEGEE. The CDR3 contains 15 residues. The CDR3 coding sequence is TGTGCCAGCAGCTTGGGAGGCCTAATGATTTCACCCCTCCACTTT. This translates into CASSLGGLMISPLHF.

The sample holds a few counts of this clone. The chain's CDR3 is CASSLDRDGTIYF. Here the CDR3 DNA reads TGTGCCAGCAGCTTAGACAGGGATGGCACCATATATTTT. The chain has TRBV11-2 and TRBJ1-3, with a weak D call TRBD1 (5 bases). With 0 bases removed from V and 9 bases from J, the gap between germline ends came to 9 bases. CDR1 is SGHAT, CDR2 FQNNGV, per germline. There are 13 residues in the CDR3.

The chain uses TRBV5-6 and TRBJ2-7, with D perhaps TRBD1 (5 bases). The CDR3 runs to 14 residues. Trimming pared 0 bases from V and 2 bases from J, leaving 9 bases between. Germline CDR1 reads SGHDT; CDR2 reads YYEEEE. CDR3 DNA: TGTGCCAGCAGCTTGGCAGGGAACCCCTACGAGCAGTACTTC. Amino acid sequence: CASSLAGNPYEQYF.

Only one count was recorded for this clone. The chain links TRBV5-4 to TRBJ1-6; 7 bases are a match to TRBD1. J lost 4 bases, V lost 2 bases, and 6 bases had no gene match. Germline assignment: CDR1 SGHNT and CDR2 YYREEE (reference sequence). The CDR3 is 16 amino acids. The CDR3 loop is CASSLSGTVYNSPLHF. The DNA of the CDR3 is TGTGCCAGCAGCTTATCCGGGACAGTTTATAATTCACCCCTCCACTTT.

V and J are TRBV10-3 and TRBJ2-2, with TRBD1 matching over 8 bases. Trimming at V came to 4 bases and at J to 4 bases, leaving 8 bases not matched to a gene. Germline lookup yields CDR1 ENHRY and CDR2 SYGVKD. The CDR3 contains 16 residues. Written as DNA, the CDR3 is TGTGCCATCAGTGGAGGACAGGGAATGGGCACCGGGGAGCTGTTTTTT. It is translated as CAISGGQGMGTGELFF.

The genes are TRBV5-1 and TRBJ2-7, with 7 bases that match TRBD2. From germline, CDR1 is SGHRS and CDR2 YFSETQ. The V segment lost 6 bases and the J segment 1 base; nucleotides outside the gene matches: 7. The CDR3 has 14 amino acids. The CDR3 region is CASKVWEGSYEQYF. CDR3 nucleotide sequence: TGCGCCAGCAAGGTGTGGGAGGGGTCCTACGAGCAGTACTTC.

The rearrangement joins TRBV28 to TRBJ1-5; 7 nucleotides align to TRBD1. The junction had 2 bases not matched to a gene; V was cut back by 3 bases and J by 3 bases. The CDR3 sequence is 14 residues long. Germline V gene sequence: CDR1 MDHEN, CDR2 SYDVKM. This CDR3 is CASSLTGPNQPQHF. CDR3 DNA sequence: TGTGCCAGCAGTTTGACAGGGCCCAATCAGCCCCAGCATTTT.

The V call is TRBV18, the J call TRBJ2-7, with 7 nucleotides matching TRBD2. The CDR3 consists of 14 residues. Germline lookup yields CDR1 KGHSH and CDR2 LQKENI. V dropped 4 bases and J dropped 0; count of bases not matched to a gene: 3. The CDR3 loop reads CASSREGSSYEQYF. The CDR3, as DNA: TGTGCCAGCTCACGGGAGGGGAGCTCCTACGAGCAGTACTTC. Together with reference TRBV18 and TRBJ2-7, the CDR3 gives the full variable domain: NAGVMQNPRHLVRRRGQEARLRCSPMKGHSHVYWYRQLPEEGLKFMVYLQKENIIDESGMPKERFSAEFPKEGPSILRIQQVVRGDSAAYFCASSREGSSYEQYFGPGTRLTVT.

This sequence joins TRBV28 and TRBJ1-5, with 8 positions matching TRBD1. The CDR3 extends over 15 amino acids. V was pared by 6 bases and J by 0 bases, with 4 bases of the junction left unmatched. Germline loops: CDR1 MDHEN, CDR2 SYDVKM. CDR3 protein: CASSGQGHSNQPQHF. CDR3 nucleotides: TGTGCCAGCAGCGGACAGGGACATAGCAATCAGCCCCAGCATTTT.

V is TRBV10-3 and J is TRBJ2-7; 9 bases map to TRBD1. Per the germline V gene, CDR1 is ENHRY and CDR2 is SYGVKD. The CDR3 runs to 14 residues. The V and J ends lost 6 bases and 5 bases, in that order; junction bases with no gene match: 8. As DNA, the CDR3 is TGTGCCATCAGCAACAGGGGGCTAACCCACGAGCAGTACTTC. Amino acid sequence: CAISNRGLTHEQYF.

CDR3 in amino acids: CASSEYTGPSTDTQYF. CDR3 DNA sequence: TGTGCCAGCAGTGAATATACAGGGCCTAGCACAGATACGCAGTATTTT. This chain connects TRBV25-1 to TRBJ2-3, with D perhaps matching TRBD1 (6 bases). V lost 0 bases and J 0 bases, leaving 10 bases between the germline ends. Germline CDR1 MGHDK, CDR2 SYGVNS. The CDR3 totals 16 residues.

Only a few counts were recorded for this clone. The chain links TRBV21-1 to TRBJ2-3; the table's D call TRBD1 went unverified against the DNA. TRBV21-1 is described as a pseudogene. The CDR3 covers 16 residues. The CDR3 region is CASYPEGQGSVDTQYF. The CDR3 DNA reads as TGTGCCAGTTACCCCGAGGGACAGGGAAGCGTGGATACGCAGTATTTT.

The rearrangement uses TRBV28 and TRBJ2-3; the match to TRBD2 covers 10 bases. Germline CDR1 MDHEN, CDR2 SYDVKM. V shed 3 bases, J shed 3 bases, and the junction held 12 bases outside the gene matches. CDR3 length: 18 amino acids. The CDR3 bases are TGTGCCAGCAGTTTCACGTCCCAAGCGGGGGGGCTGACAGATACGCAGTATTTT. Translated, it gives CASSFTSQAGGLTDTQYF.

The rearrangement links TRBV30 to TRBJ1-6, with 7 bases lining up with TRBD1. Germline V gene data show CDR1 as GTSNPN and CDR2 as SVGIG (reference sequence). The CDR3 runs to 15 residues. Unmatched junction bases numbered 6, after V lost 3 bases and J lost 4 bases. The CDR3 loop is CAWRVDRAYNSPLHF. The DNA of the CDR3 is TGTGCCTGGAGGGTAGACAGGGCTTATAATTCACCCCTCCACTTT.